This TCR beta chain was identified in a study of blood T cell repertoires in COVID-19. Study-level information: Whether acute or convalescent, the COVID-19 samples came from the United States, Italy and Spain. T cells, B-cell-depleted T cells, or PBMCs provided the cDNA or gDNA that served as material.

Germline CDR1 reads SGHRS; CDR2 reads YFSETQ. Trimming removed 0 bases from V and 8 bases from J, with 8 bases in between. The CDR3 runs 12 residues. How the authors handled the data: The authors estimated nucleated cell counts from reference gene primer amplification. The assay was immunoSEQ multiplex PCR, and TCRdb's table has in-frame clones only and misses some. For V, J and clone size, that table is used; D and trimming come from the DNA. The sample lists nearly 90,000 clones, approximately 88% occurring once. The sample comprised peripheral blood. This chain uses TRBV5-1 with TRBJ1-2; D is perhaps TRBD1 (6 bases). This receptor was obtained from a man at least 80 years old with acute or convalescent COVID-19. CDR3 sequence (DNA): TGCGCCAGCAGCTTGGCAGGGGAGGGCTACACCTTC. Its protein is CASSLAGEGYTF.